This T cell receptor beta chain came from a study of blood T cell repertoires in COVID-19. Study at large: PBMCs, B-cell-depleted T cells, or T cells provided the cDNA or gDNA that made up the material.

In the original workflow: Estimation of nucleated cell counts was performed using reference gene primer amplification. TCRdb's copy holds only in-frame clones and misses some; the assay was immunoSEQ multiplex PCR. That table is the source of V, J and clone size, and D and trimming were worked out from the DNA. The repertoire includes around 52,000 clones, 87% of them detected once, and 22% sits in the top ten. In its sample, this clone was seen a few times. Seattle enrolled patients during active infection and tracked them longitudinally. The clonotype comes from a woman older than 75 with COVID-19, enrolled during active disease. Input material: peripheral blood.

The CDR3 DNA reads as TGCAGCACAGGGGCTTACAATGAGCAGTTCTTC. Protein product: CSTGAYNEQFF. The J gene is TRBJ2-1, the V gene TRBV20-1, with 7 bases matching TRBD1. This CDR3 spans 11 amino acids. The germline V gene has CDR1 DFQATT and CDR2 SNEGSKA (reference sequence).